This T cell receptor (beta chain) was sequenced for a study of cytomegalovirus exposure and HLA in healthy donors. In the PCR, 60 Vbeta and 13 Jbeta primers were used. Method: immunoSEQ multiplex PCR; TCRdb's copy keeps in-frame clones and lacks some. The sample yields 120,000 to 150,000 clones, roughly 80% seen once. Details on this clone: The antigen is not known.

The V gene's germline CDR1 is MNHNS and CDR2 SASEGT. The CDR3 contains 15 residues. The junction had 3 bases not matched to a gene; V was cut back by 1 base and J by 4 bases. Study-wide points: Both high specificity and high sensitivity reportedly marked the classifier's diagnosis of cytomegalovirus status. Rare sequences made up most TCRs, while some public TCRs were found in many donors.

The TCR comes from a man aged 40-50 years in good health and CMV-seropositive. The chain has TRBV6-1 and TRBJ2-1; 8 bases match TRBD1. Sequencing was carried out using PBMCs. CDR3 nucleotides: TGTGCCAGCAGTGAAGGGACAGGGAGTTACAATGAGCAGTTCTTC. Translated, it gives CASSEGTGSYNEQFF.